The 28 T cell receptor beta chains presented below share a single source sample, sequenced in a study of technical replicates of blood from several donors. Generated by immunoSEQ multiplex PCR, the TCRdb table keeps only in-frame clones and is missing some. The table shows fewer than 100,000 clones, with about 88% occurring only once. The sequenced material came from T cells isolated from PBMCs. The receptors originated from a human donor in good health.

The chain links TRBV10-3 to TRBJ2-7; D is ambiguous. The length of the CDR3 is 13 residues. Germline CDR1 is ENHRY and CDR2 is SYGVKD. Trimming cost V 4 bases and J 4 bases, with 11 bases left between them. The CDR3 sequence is CAISVGASYEQYF. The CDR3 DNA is TGTGCCATCAGTGTAGGAGCCTCTTACGAGCAGTACTTC.

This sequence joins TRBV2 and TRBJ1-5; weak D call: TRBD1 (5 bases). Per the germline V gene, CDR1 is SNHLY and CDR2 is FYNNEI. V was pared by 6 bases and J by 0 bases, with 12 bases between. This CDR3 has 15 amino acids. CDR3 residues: CASRSLGGSNQPQHF. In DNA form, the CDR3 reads TGTGCCAGCAGGAGTCTGGGGGGTAGCAATCAGCCCCAGCATTTT.

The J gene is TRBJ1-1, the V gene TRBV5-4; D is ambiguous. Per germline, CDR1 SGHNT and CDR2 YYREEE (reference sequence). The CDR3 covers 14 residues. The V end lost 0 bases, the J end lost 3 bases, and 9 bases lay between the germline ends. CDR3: CASSLVGTDTEAFF. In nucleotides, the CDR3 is TGTGCCAGCAGCTTGGTTGGTACGGACACTGAAGCTTTCTTT.

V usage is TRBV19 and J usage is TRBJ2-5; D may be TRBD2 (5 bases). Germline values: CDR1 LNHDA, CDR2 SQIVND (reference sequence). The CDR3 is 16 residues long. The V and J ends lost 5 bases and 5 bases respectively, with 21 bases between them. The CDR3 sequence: CASSPSGFGVAETQYF. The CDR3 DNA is TGTGCCAGTAGTCCATCCGGGTTTGGGGTAGCGGAGACCCAGTACTTC.

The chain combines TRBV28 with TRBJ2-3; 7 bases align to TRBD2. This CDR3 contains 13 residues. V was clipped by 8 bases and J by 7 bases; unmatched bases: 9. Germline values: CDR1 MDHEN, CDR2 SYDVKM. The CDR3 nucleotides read TGTGCCAGCTCACCAGCGGGAACGAATACGCAGTATTTT. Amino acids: CASSPAGTNTQYF.

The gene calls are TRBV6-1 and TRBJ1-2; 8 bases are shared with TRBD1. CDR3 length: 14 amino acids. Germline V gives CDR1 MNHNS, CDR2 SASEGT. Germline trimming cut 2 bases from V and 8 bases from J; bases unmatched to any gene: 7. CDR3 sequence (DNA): TGTGCCAGCAGTGAACTGGTCACAGGGGGAGGCTACACCTTC. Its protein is CASSELVTGGGYTF.

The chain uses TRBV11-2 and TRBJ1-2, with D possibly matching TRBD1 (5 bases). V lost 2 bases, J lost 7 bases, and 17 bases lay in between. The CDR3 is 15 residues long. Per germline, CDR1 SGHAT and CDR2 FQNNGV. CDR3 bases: TGTGCCAGCAGCTTACGACAGTTCCAGTTAGGTGGCTACACCTTC. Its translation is CASSLRQFQLGGYTF.

The CDR3 coding sequence is TGTGCCTGGAGTGTACTGGTGAGGGGGGAGCTGTTTTTT. Translated: CAWSVLVRGELFF. This chain links TRBV30 with TRBJ2-2; D is undetermined. Germline values: CDR1 GTSNPN, CDR2 SVGIG (reference sequence). V lost 0 bases and J lost 8, with 10 bases in between. The CDR3 loop spans 13 amino acids.

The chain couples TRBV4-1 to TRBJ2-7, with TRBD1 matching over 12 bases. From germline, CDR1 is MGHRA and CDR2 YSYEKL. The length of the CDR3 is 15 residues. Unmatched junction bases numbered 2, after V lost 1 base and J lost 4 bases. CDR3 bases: TGCGCCAGCAGCCAAGTGGGACAGGGGGCTTACGAGCAGTACTTC. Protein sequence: CASSQVGQGAYEQYF.

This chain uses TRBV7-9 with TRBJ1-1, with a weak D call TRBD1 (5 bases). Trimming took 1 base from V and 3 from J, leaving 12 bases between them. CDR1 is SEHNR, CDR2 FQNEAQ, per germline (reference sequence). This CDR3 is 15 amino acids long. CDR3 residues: CASSLGGLLDTEAFF. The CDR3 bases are TGTGCCAGCAGCTTAGGGGGCCTTCTCGACACTGAAGCTTTCTTT.

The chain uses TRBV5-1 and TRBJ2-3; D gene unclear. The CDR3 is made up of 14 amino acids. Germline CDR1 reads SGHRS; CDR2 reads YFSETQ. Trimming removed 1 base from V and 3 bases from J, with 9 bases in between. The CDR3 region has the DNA TGCGCCAGCAGCTTGCAGGTAACGACAGATACGCAGTATTTT. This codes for CASSLQVTTDTQYF.

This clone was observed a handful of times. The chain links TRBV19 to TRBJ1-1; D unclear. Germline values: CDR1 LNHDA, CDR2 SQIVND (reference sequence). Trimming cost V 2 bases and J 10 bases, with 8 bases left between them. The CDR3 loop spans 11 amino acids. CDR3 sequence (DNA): TGTGCCAGTAGTATACAGGAGGCAGCTTTCTTT. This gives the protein CASSIQEAAFF.

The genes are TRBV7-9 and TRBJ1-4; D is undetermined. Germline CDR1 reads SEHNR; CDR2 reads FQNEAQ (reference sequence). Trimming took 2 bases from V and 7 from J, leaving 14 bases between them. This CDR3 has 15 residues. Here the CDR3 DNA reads TGTGCCAGCAGCTTAAAGGGCGGGAAGAGTGAAAAACTGTTTTTT. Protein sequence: CASSLKGGKSEKLFF.

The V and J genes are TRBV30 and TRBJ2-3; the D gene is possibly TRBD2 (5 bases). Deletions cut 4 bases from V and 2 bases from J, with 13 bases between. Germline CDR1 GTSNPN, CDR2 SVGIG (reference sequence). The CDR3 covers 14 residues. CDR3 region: CAWKPSLDTDTQYF. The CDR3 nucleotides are TGTGCCTGGAAACCTAGCTTGGACACAGATACGCAGTATTTT.

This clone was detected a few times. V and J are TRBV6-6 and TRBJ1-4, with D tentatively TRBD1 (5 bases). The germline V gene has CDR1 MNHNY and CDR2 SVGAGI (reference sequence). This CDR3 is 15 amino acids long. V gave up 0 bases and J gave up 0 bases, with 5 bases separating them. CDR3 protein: CASSYSTATNEKLFF. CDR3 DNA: TGTGCCAGCAGTTACTCGACAGCAACTAATGAAAAACTGTTTTTT.

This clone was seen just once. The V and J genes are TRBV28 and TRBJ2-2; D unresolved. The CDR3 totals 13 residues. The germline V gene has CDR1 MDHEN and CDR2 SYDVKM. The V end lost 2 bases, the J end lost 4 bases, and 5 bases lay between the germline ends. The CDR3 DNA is TGTGCCAGCAGTTTAGTCGGCACCGGGGAGCTGTTTTTT. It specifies CASSLVGTGELFF.

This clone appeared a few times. This CDR3 reads CASGRTGGYGYTF. CDR3 bases: TGTGCCAGCGGGAGGACAGGGGGTTATGGCTACACCTTC. This chain joins TRBV7-2 and TRBJ1-2; 10 bases agree with TRBD1. The CDR3 runs 13 residues. Losses at the gene ends were 8 bases for V and 5 bases for J; bases not matched to a gene: 5. Germline V gene sequence: CDR1 SGHTA, CDR2 FQGNSA. The complete variable domain, with remaining parts taken from reference TRBV7-2 and TRBJ1-2, reads GAGVSQSPSNKVTEKGKDVELRCDPISGHTALYWYRQSLGQGLEFLIYFQGNSAPDKSGLPSDRFSAERTGGSVSTLTIQRTQQEDSAVYLCASGRTGGYGYTFGSGTRLTVV.

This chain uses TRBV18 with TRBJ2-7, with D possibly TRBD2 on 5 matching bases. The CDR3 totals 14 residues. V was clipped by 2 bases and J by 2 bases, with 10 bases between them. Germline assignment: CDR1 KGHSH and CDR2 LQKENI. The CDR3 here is CASSPTDSTYEQYF. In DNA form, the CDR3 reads TGTGCCAGCTCACCAACGGACTCGACCTACGAGCAGTACTTC.

The CDR3 nucleotides read TGCGCCAGCAGCCAAGATCACCGGTACAATGAGCAGTTCTTC. Amino acid sequence: CASSQDHRYNEQFF. The gene calls are TRBV4-3 and TRBJ2-1; D remains unclear. V gave up 0 bases and J gave up 4 bases, with 7 bases separating them. This CDR3 contains 14 residues. CDR1 and CDR2 (germline): LGHNA, YSLEER.

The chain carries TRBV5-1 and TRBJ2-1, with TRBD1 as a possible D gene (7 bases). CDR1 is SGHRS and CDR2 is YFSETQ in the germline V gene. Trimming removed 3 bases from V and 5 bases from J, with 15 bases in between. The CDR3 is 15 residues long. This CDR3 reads CASSSDREVDNEQFF. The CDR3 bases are TGCGCCAGCAGCTCCGACAGGGAGGTAGACAATGAGCAGTTCTTC.

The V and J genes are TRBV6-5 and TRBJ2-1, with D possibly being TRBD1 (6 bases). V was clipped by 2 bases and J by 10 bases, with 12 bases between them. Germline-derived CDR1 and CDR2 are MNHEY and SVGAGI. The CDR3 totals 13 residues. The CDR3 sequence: CASSYHRAGEQFF. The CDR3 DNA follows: TGTGCCAGCAGTTACCACAGGGCCGGAGAGCAGTTCTTC.

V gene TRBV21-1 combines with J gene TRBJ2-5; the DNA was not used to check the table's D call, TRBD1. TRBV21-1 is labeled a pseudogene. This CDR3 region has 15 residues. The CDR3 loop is CASSIPRGLEETQYF. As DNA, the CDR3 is TGTGCCAGCAGCATTCCCAGGGGGCTTGAAGAGACCCAGTACTTC.

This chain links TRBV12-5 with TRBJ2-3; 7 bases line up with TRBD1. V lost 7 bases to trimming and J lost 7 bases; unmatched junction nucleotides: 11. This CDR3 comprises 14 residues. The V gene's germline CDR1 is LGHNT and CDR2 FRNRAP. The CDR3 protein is CASVPMTGSNTQYF. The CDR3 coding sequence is TGTGCTAGTGTTCCGATGACAGGGTCAAATACGCAGTATTTT. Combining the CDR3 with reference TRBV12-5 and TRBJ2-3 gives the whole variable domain DARVTQTPRHKVTEMGQEVTMRCQPILGHNTVFWYRQTMMQGLELLAYFRNRAPLDDSGMPKDRFSAEMPDATLATLKIQPSEPRDSAVYFCASVPMTGSNTQYFGPGTRLTVL.

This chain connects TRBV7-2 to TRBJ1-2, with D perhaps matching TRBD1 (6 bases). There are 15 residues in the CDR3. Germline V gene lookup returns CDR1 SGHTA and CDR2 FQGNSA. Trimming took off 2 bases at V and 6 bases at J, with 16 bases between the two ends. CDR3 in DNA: TGTGCCAGCAGCTTATACAGGGACGGGGTGGATGGCTACACCTTC. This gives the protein CASSLYRDGVDGYTF.

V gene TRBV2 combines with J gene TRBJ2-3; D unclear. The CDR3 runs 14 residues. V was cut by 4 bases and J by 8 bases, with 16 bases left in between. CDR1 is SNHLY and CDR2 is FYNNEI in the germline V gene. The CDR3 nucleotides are TGTGCCAGCAGTGGTAGCCCTACCACGCGTACGCAGTATTTT. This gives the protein CASSGSPTTRTQYF.

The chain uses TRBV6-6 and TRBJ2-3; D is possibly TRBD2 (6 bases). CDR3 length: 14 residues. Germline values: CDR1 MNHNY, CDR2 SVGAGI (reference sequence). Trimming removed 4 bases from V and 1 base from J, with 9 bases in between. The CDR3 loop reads CASSSIAGTDTQYF. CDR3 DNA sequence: TGTGCCAGCAGTTCCATAGCGGGCACAGATACGCAGTATTTT.

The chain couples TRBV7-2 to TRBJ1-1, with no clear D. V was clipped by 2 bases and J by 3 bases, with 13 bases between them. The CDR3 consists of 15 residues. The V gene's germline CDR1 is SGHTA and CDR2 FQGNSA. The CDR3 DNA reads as TGTGCCAGCAGCTTACTCGGGAACTCGGACACTGAAGCTTTCTTT. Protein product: CASSLLGNSDTEAFF.

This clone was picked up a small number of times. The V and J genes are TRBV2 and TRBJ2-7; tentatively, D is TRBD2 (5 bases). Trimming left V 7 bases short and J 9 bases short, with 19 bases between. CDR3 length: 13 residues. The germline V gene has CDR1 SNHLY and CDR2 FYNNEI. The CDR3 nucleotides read TGTGCCAGCAACGAGCCCTTTACAGCGGTGCAGTACTTC. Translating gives CASNEPFTAVQYF.